These 16 T cell receptor beta chains were all obtained from the same sample, sequenced in a study of blood T cell repertoires in COVID-19. Method: immunoSEQ multiplex PCR; TCRdb's copy keeps in-frame clones and lacks some. Of roughly 250,000 clones in the sample, 88% were seen once. The specimen sequenced was PBMCs or T cells enriched from blood (not recorded which). The origin of the receptors is a middle-aged woman who had been exposed to COVID-19.

The genes are TRBV20-1 and TRBJ1-6; D gene uncertain. There are 11 residues in the CDR3. Germline V lookup: CDR1 DFQATT, CDR2 SNEGSKA (reference sequence). V was pared by 6 bases and J by 7 bases, with 7 bases between. The CDR3 sequence is CSALSNSPLHF. As DNA, the CDR3 is TGCAGTGCCTTATCGAATTCACCCCTCCACTTT.

The sample holds many counts of this clone. The chain has TRBV27 and TRBJ2-7, with D tentatively TRBD2 (6 bases). This CDR3 has 12 amino acids. The germline V gene encodes CDR1 MNHEY and CDR2 SMNVEV (reference sequence). V gave up 5 bases and J gave up 12 bases, with 17 bases separating them. CDR3 nucleotides: TGTGCCAGCAGTAATTTCGGGGAGGAGGTGTACGTC. This translates into CASSNFGEEVYV.

The chain links TRBV19 to TRBJ2-7; 9 bases align to TRBD1. CDR3 size: 14 residues. Germline lookup yields CDR1 LNHDA and CDR2 SQIVND (reference sequence). V gave up 5 bases and J gave up 2 bases; unmatched junction bases: 4. CDR3 amino acids: CASSVTGGTYEQYF. The CDR3 DNA follows: TGTGCCAGTAGTGTTACAGGGGGCACCTACGAGCAGTACTTC.

The chain uses TRBV7-8 and TRBJ2-7, with a weak D call TRBD2 (6 bases). Germline V gene lookup returns CDR1 SGHVS and CDR2 FQNEAQ. With 5 bases removed from V and 9 bases from J, the gap between germline ends came to 20 bases. The CDR3 runs to 14 residues. CDR3 protein: CASSPTHGPGRQYV. The CDR3 DNA follows: TGTGCCAGCAGCCCAACCCACGGACCCGGGAGGCAGTACGTC.

In this sample, this clone turned up a few times. This sequence joins TRBV20-1 and TRBJ2-5, with 7 bases identical to TRBD2. The ends lost 8 bases at V and 4 bases at J; junction bases unmatched: 4. The CDR3 covers 11 residues. The V gene's germline CDR1 is DFQATT and CDR2 SNEGSKA (reference sequence). The CDR3 is CSYQRGETQYF. Written as DNA, the CDR3 is TGCAGTTACCAGCGGGGAGAGACCCAGTACTTC.

V is TRBV11-3 and J is TRBJ1-4; D gene unclear. Germline V gene lookup returns CDR1 SGHNT and CDR2 YENEEA. Trimming removed 3 bases from V and 8 bases from J, with 10 bases in between. This CDR3 is built from 13 residues. The CDR3 reads CASSLRGNEKLFF. The CDR3 DNA is TGTGCCAGCAGCTTGCGGGGTAACGAAAAACTGTTTTTT.

The chain uses TRBV25-1 and TRBJ2-1; D possibly corresponds to TRBD1 (6 bases). Germline V CDR1 and CDR2: MGHDK, SYGVNS. Trimming stripped 6 bases from V and 8 bases from J, with 14 bases between. The CDR3 contains 13 residues. In DNA form, the CDR3 reads TGTGCCAGCAGAGAACAGGGCTGGGATGAGCAGTTCTTC. It encodes CASREQGWDEQFF.

This chain joins TRBV9 and TRBJ1-1; 8 nucleotides line up with TRBD1. The J segment lost 5 bases and the V segment lost 3 bases, leaving 9 bases of the junction unmatched. The germline V gene encodes CDR1 SGDLS and CDR2 YYNGEE. There are 15 residues in the CDR3. CDR3 coding DNA: TGTGCCAGCAGCGGACAGGGGCCCCGGGGTACTGAAGCTTTCTTT. Translated: CASSGQGPRGTEAFF.

The J gene is TRBJ2-5, the V gene TRBV9; 12 bases map to TRBD2. Germline V CDR1 and CDR2: SGDLS, YYNGEE. V was clipped by 2 bases and J by 4 bases; unmatched bases: 6. This CDR3 is built from 16 residues. CDR3 loop: CASSVLAGGLGETQYF. CDR3 bases: TGTGCCAGCAGCGTTCTAGCGGGGGGGCTGGGAGAGACCCAGTACTTC.

The genes are TRBV3-1 (or the pseudogene TRBV3-2) and TRBJ1-4; possibly TRBD1 for D (5 bases). V gave up 4 bases and J gave up 8 bases, with 17 bases separating them. This CDR3 has 15 residues. Germline CDR1 reads LGHDT; CDR2 reads YNNKEL (reference sequence). CDR3 sequence (DNA): TGTGCCAGCAGCCCCCAGGGTCTGCCGAGGGAAAAACTGTTTTTT. Its protein is CASSPQGLPREKLFF.

The chain employs TRBV25-1 and TRBJ2-5, with 7 nucleotides matching TRBD1. CDR1 is MGHDK and CDR2 is SYGVNS in the germline V gene. The CDR3 contains 18 residues. After removal of 10 bases from V and 1 base from J, the junction contained 21 bases not matched to a gene. This CDR3 reads CAIPPNRSRGGRQETQYF. Here the CDR3 DNA reads TGTGCCATCCCTCCAAACCGGTCCAGAGGGGGCCGCCAAGAGACCCAGTACTTC. Complete variable domain (other parts from reference TRBV25-1 and TRBJ2-5): EADIYQTPRYLVIGTGKKITLECSQTMGHDKMYWYQQDPGMELHLIHYSYGVNSTEKGDLSSESTVSRIRTEHFPLTLESARPSHTSQYLCAIPPNRSRGGRQETQYFGPGTRLLVL.

The J gene is TRBJ2-1, the V gene TRBV7-6; 8 bases agree with TRBD1. The germline CDR1 and CDR2 sequences are SGHVS and FNYEAQ. The CDR3 consists of 11 residues. J was trimmed by 15 bases and V by 1 base; bases with no gene match: 2. The CDR3 reads CASSLGQGLFF. The DNA of the CDR3 is TGTGCCAGCAGCTTAGGACAGGGGCTGTTCTTC.

This sequence joins TRBV6-4 and TRBJ1-2, with 9 bases that match TRBD1. Germline CDR1 MRHNA, CDR2 SNTAGT. J was trimmed by 3 bases and V by 2 bases; bases with no gene match: 16. The CDR3 runs to 19 residues. The CDR3 here is CASSDTTSAVDRGDYGYTF. CDR3 in DNA: TGTGCCAGCAGTGACACAACGTCCGCAGTCGACAGGGGGGACTATGGCTACACCTTC.

This clone came up once. The rearrangement joins TRBV25-1 to TRBJ2-7; TRBD2 might be the D (6 bases). The CDR3 is 15 residues long. Germline lookup yields CDR1 MGHDK and CDR2 SYGVNS. Trimming shortened V by 4 bases and J by 0 bases, and 13 bases separated the two germline ends. The CDR3 is CASSGPRRVSYEQYF. CDR3 DNA: TGTGCCAGCAGTGGGCCAAGGAGGGTCTCCTACGAGCAGTACTTC.

This sequence joins TRBV18 and TRBJ2-1; unclear D gene. The CDR3 runs to 14 residues. V lost 3 bases and J lost 4, with 10 bases in between. Germline CDR1 is KGHSH and CDR2 is LQKENI. This CDR3 reads CASSPRKEYNEQFF. CDR3 nucleotide sequence: TGTGCCAGCTCACCCAGAAAGGAGTACAATGAGCAGTTCTTC.

The V and J genes are TRBV4-2 and TRBJ1-2; 8 bases map to TRBD1. Germline V gene data show CDR1 as LGHNA and CDR2 as YNFKEQ. The ends lost 2 bases at V and 6 bases at J; junction bases unmatched: 8. The CDR3 loop spans 15 amino acids. The CDR3 DNA follows: TGTGCCAGCAGCCAACTTGACAGGGGATACAATGGCTACACCTTC. Protein product: CASSQLDRGYNGYTF.